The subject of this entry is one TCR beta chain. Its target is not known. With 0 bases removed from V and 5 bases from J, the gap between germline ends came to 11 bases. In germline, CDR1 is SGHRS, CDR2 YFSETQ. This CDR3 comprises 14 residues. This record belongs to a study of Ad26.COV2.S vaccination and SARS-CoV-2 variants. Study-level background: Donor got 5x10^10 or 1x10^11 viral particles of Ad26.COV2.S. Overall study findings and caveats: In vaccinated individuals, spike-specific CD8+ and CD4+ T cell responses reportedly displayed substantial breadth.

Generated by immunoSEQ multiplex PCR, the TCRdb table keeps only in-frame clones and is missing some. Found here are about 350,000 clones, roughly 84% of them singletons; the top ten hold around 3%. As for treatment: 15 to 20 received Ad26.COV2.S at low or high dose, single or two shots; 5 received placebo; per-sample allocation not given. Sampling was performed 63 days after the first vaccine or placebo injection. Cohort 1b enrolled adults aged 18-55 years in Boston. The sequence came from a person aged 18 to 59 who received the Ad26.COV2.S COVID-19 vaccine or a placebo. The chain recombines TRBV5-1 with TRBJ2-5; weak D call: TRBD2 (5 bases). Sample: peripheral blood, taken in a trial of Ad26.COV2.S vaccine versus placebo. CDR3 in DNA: TGCGCCAGCAGCTTGGCGCGCGGGTTTGAGACCCAGTACTTC. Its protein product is CASSLARGFETQYF.